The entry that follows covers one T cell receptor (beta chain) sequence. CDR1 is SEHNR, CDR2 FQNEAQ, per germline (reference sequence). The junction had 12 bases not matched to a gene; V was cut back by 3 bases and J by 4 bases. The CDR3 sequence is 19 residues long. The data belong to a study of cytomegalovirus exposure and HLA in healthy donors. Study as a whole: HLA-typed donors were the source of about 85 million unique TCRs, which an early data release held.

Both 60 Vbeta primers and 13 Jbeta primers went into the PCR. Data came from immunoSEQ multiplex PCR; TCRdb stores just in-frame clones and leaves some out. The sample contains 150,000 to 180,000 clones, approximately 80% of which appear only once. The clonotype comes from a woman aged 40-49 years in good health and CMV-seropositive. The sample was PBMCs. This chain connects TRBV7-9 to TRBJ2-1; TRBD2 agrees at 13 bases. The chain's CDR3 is CASSFLAGLAGEGYNEQFF. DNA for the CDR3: TGTGCCAGCAGCTTCCTCGCCGGACTAGCGGGAGAAGGTTACAATGAGCAGTTCTTC.